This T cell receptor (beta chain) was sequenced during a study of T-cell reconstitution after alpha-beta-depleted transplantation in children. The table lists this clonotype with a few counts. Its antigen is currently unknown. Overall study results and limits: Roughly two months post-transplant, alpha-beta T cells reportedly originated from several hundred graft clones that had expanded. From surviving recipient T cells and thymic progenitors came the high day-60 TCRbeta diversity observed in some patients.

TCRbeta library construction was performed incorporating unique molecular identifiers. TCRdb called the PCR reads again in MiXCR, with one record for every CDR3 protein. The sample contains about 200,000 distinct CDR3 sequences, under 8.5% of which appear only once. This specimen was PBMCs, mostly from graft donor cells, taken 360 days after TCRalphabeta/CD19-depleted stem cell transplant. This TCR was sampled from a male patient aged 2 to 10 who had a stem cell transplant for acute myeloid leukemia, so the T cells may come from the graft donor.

The CDR3: CASSEGGQGAINTEAFF. The CDR3 coding sequence is TGTGCCAGCAGTGAAGGGGGCCAGGGGGCTATTAACACTGAAGCTTTCTTT. The genes are TRBV25-1 and TRBJ1-1; 8 bases align to TRBD1. V dropped 2 bases and J dropped 2; count of bases not matched to a gene: 10. Per the germline V gene, CDR1 is MGHDK and CDR2 is SYGVNS. This CDR3 is built from 17 residues.